This TCR beta chain was sequenced for a study of cytomegalovirus exposure and HLA in healthy donors. Notes on this clone: Its antigen remains unidentified.

The PCR was carried out with 60 Vbeta primers and 13 Jbeta primers. Method: immunoSEQ multiplex PCR; TCRdb's copy keeps in-frame clones and lacks some. Here the sample spans fewer than 250,000 clones, roughly 80% being singletons. Study conclusions and caveats: There were some public TCRs occurring in many donors, but most TCR sequences were rare. One variant, a missense change in DCLRE1C, was linked in a later analysis to TCR beta V- and J-gene trimming. A further, later analysis showed that HLA-associated TCR beta chains (compared with equally common others) were more clonally expanded.

The sequence was obtained from a young man in good health and CMV-seronegative. Sample: PBMCs.

The CDR3 coding sequence is TGTGCCAGCAGTGACCCCCGGGGGGCGAGACAAGAGACCCAGTACTTC. This gives the protein CASSDPRGARQETQYF. V gene TRBV28 combines with J gene TRBJ2-5, with D possibly matching TRBD2 (7 bases). In germline, CDR1 is MDHEN, CDR2 SYDVKM. Between the trimmed V and J ends, which lost 5 bases and 2 bases, there was a span of 18 bases. This CDR3 is built from 16 residues.